This T cell receptor (beta chain) appears in the sequencing data of a study of shared clonotypes between healthy human individuals. About the study: The study enrolled a couple of women and three men aged 18 to 49.

Produced via immunoSEQ multiplex PCR; TCRdb's table is partial and in-frame only. The profile shows over a million clones, around three quarters of them singletons. Germline lookup yields CDR1 LNHDA and CDR2 SQIVND (reference sequence). Trimming cost V 4 bases and J 2 bases; bases outside gene matches: 6. This CDR3 comprises 15 residues. The chain uses TRBV19 and TRBJ2-5; TRBD1 matches at 8 bases. The sequenced sample consisted of memory CD4+ T cells from PBMCs. Sample subset: CD45RA-negative fraction. The clonotype comes from a man younger than 30 in good health. Some clones in this sample may be carry-over from other donors' samples. This chain's CDR3 is CASSRDRGGQETQYF. In DNA form, the CDR3 reads TGTGCCAGTAGTAGAGACAGGGGTGGGCAAGAGACCCAGTACTTC.